This TCR beta chain was profiled in a study of cytomegalovirus exposure and HLA in healthy donors. The PCR made use of 60 Vbeta and 13 Jbeta primers. Measured with immunoSEQ multiplex PCR; TCRdb has only the in-frame clones, and not every one. The table has roughly 180,000 clones, 77% seen once. Trimming at V came to 0 bases and at J to 4 bases, leaving 2 bases not matched to a gene. Germline V gene data show CDR1 as SGHKS and CDR2 as YYEKEE (reference sequence). The CDR3 spans 14 residues. This TCR came from a man aged 18 to 29 in good health and CMV-seronegative. Source material: PBMCs. This chain uses TRBV5-5 with TRBJ2-7, with 9 bases lining up with TRBD2. CDR3 region: CASSLGAGGYEQYF. Written as DNA, the CDR3 is TGTGCCAGCAGCTTGGGGGCGGGAGGGTACGAGCAGTACTTC.